The source of this TCR beta chain is a study of blood T cells in healthy people across ages. Study findings and constraints: Strong correlation existed between TCR beta diversity and naive T cell percentage. TCR beta diversity per million T cells fell roughly linearly with age.

V was pared by 5 bases and J by 1 base, with 20 bases between. This CDR3 region has 17 residues. Germline V gene sequence: CDR1 MNHEY, CDR2 SMNVEV (reference sequence). Primers used in a second PCR of about 7 to 12 cycles were a sample-barcoded 5' primer and a J-beta primer mix. Via MiXCR, TCRdb re-called the 5' RACE reads, giving one row per CDR3 protein. The sample records 1.5 million to 1.8 million distinct CDR3 sequences, about 42% being singletons. Remarks on this clonotype: Its antigen is unidentified.

This sequence was found in a young woman in good health. Sequencing used blood. This chain uses TRBV27 with TRBJ1-1; the D gene is possibly TRBD1 (6 bases). CDR3 sequence (DNA): TGTGCCAGCAGTCCATATCCCCCCGGGGGGCGGAACACTGAAGCTTTCTTT. Translated: CASSPYPPGGRNTEAFF.